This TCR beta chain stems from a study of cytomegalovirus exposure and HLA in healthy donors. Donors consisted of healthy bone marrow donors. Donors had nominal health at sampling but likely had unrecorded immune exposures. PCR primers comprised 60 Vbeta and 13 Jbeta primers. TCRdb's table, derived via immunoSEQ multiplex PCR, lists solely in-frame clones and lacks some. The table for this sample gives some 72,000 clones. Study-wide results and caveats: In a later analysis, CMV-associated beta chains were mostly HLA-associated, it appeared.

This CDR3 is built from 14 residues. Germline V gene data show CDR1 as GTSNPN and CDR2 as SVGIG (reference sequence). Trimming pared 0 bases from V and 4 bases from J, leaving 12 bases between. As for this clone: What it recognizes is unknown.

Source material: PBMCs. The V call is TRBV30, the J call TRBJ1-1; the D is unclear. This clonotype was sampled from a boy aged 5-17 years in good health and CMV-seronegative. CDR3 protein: CAWSVRVRRTEAFF. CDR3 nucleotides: TGTGCCTGGAGTGTCCGGGTTAGGCGCACTGAAGCTTTCTTT.